This T cell receptor beta chain is from a study of technical replicates of blood from four donors. TCRdb's copy holds only in-frame clones and misses some; the assay was immunoSEQ multiplex PCR. The data hold 80,000 to 95,000 clones, with 90% to 97% observed a single time. Unmatched junction bases numbered 0, after V lost 5 bases and J lost 5 bases. This CDR3 is built from 12 residues. Per germline, CDR1 GTSNPN and CDR2 SVGIG (reference sequence). The clonotype originates from a human donor in good health. The sample taken for sequencing was T cells isolated from PBMCs. This chain connects TRBV30 to TRBJ1-6; 7 bases are shared with TRBD1. The CDR3 bases are TGTGCCTGGGACAGGGATAATTCACCCCTCCACTTT. Its translation: CAWDRDNSPLHF.